The 23 T cell receptor beta chains below all came from one sample that was sequenced in a study of OX40 agonist ivuxolimab in advanced cancers. Repertoires were generated with immunoSEQ multiplex PCR, while TCRdb's copy carries only in-frame clones and drops some. The sample lists 60,000 or so clones; roughly 87% were seen once. Source: CD4+ or CD8+ T cells sorted from blood, taken in a trial of the OX40 agonist ivuxolimab. These receptors were taken from an adult with an advanced solid tumor such as melanoma, head and neck, liver or kidney cancer.

The chain couples TRBV7-2 to TRBJ2-4; no clear D gene. V was cut by 2 bases and J by 4 bases, with 6 bases left in between. This CDR3 is built from 13 residues. The germline V gene has CDR1 SGHTA and CDR2 FQGNSA. The CDR3: CASSLYDKNIQYF. DNA for the CDR3: TGTGCCAGCAGCTTATATGATAAAAACATTCAGTACTTC.

The chain recombines TRBV5-1 with TRBJ2-1; D may be TRBD2 (6 bases). Germline-derived CDR1 and CDR2 are SGHRS and YFSETQ. The CDR3 extends over 14 amino acids. V shed 0 bases and J shed 8 bases, with 12 bases lying between them. The CDR3 sequence: CASSLEMRGDEQFF. The DNA of the CDR3 is TGCGCCAGCAGCTTGGAAATGCGGGGCGATGAGCAGTTCTTC.

The chain uses TRBV6-6 and TRBJ1-1; 8 bases are a match to TRBD1. The CDR3 totals 15 residues. Germline V gene lookup returns CDR1 MNHNY and CDR2 SVGAGI (reference sequence). The J segment lost 1 base and the V segment lost 6 bases, leaving 7 bases of the junction unmatched. Here the CDR3 reads CASRPMDRENTEAFF. The CDR3 coding sequence is TGTGCCAGCAGGCCGATGGACAGGGAGAACACTGAAGCTTTCTTT.

The chain uses TRBV4-1 and TRBJ2-1, with 7 bases identical to TRBD1. There are 15 residues in the CDR3. Losses at the gene ends were 4 bases for V and 1 base for J; bases not matched to a gene: 4. Germline loops: CDR1 MGHRA, CDR2 YSYEKL. The CDR3 DNA follows: TGCGCCAGCAGCCGCCAGGGGGTATCCTACAATGAGCAGTTCTTC. Its translation: CASSRQGVSYNEQFF.

This chain joins TRBV6-1 and TRBJ1-2, with D possibly being TRBD1 (6 bases). Germline-derived CDR1 and CDR2 are MNHNS and SASEGT. V lost 5 bases to trimming and J lost 0 bases, with 10 bases between them. The CDR3 has 14 amino acids. As DNA, the CDR3 is TGTGCCAGCAGTCAACGGACAGCTAACTATGGCTACACCTTC. Its protein product is CASSQRTANYGYTF.

The chain carries TRBV5-1 and TRBJ2-5, with 7 bases lining up with TRBD2. Looked up from germline, CDR1 is SGHRS and CDR2 is YFSETQ. The CDR3 has 14 amino acids. The V gene end was trimmed by 0 bases and the J gene end by 5 bases; junction bases not matched to a gene: 4. This CDR3 reads CASSLAGGMETQYF. The CDR3 DNA reads as TGCGCCAGCAGCTTGGCCGGGGGGATGGAGACCCAGTACTTC.

The chain couples TRBV9 to TRBJ1-1; D gene uncertain. The CDR3 covers 14 residues. The V and J ends lost 1 base and 1 base respectively, with 8 bases between them. Germline lookup yields CDR1 SGDLS and CDR2 YYNGEE. CDR3 region: CASSVNLGNTEAFF. For the CDR3, the DNA is TGTGCCAGCAGCGTAAATCTGGGGAACACTGAAGCTTTCTTT. Full variable domain (rest looked up from reference TRBV9 and TRBJ1-1): DSGVTQTPKHLITATGQRVTLRCSPRSGDLSVYWYQQSLDQGLQFLIQYYNGEERAKGNILERFSAQQFPDLHSELNLSSLELGDSALYFCASSVNLGNTEAFFGQGTRLTVV.

This chain joins TRBV7-9 and TRBJ2-3; 14 bases are a match to TRBD2. This CDR3 comprises 16 residues. With V trimmed by 3 bases and J by 3 bases, 2 bases remained unmatched. Germline V gene lookup returns CDR1 SEHNR and CDR2 FQNEAQ (reference sequence). CDR3 bases: TGTGCCAGCAGCTTCAGACTAGCGGGAGGGACAGATACGCAGTATTTT. It codes for CASSFRLAGGTDTQYF.

This chain links TRBV19 with TRBJ1-3; 7 bases are shared with TRBD1. Germline-derived CDR1 and CDR2 are LNHDA and SQIVND (reference sequence). Trimming took 9 bases from V and 4 from J; bases not matched to a gene: 9. This CDR3 has 14 amino acids. DNA of the CDR3: TGTGCCAGCATGACAGGGTTAGGCGGAAACACCATATATTTT. Protein product: CASMTGLGGNTIYF. The variable domain in full, with the rest retrieved from reference TRBV19 and TRBJ1-3, is DGGITQSPKYLFRKEGQNVTLSCEQNLNHDAMYWYRQDPGQGLRLIYYSQIVNDFQKGDIAEGYSVSREKKESFPLTVTSAQKNPTAFYLCASMTGLGGNTIYFGEGSWLTVV.

This clone was counted only a few times. The rearrangement links TRBV11-2 to TRBJ1-5; 8 positions agree with TRBD1. J lost 5 bases, V lost 5 bases, and 5 bases had no gene match. This CDR3 contains 14 residues. Germline V gene sequence: CDR1 SGHAT, CDR2 FQNNGV. CDR3 DNA sequence: TGTGCCAGCAGCGGACAGGGAGGGGATCAGCCCCAGCATTTT. Translation gives CASSGQGGDQPQHF.

CDR3: CASSDGARQGGGYTF. CDR3 bases: TGTGCCAGCAGTGATGGGGCCCGACAGGGAGGTGGCTACACCTTC. J is TRBJ1-2 and V is TRBV6-1; 7 nucleotides align to TRBD1. Germline assignment: CDR1 MNHNS and CDR2 SASEGT. After removal of 3 bases from V and 7 bases from J, the junction contained 11 bases not matched to a gene. The CDR3 sequence is 15 residues long.

The chain employs TRBV28 and TRBJ2-7; D uncertain. The germline CDR1 and CDR2 sequences are MDHEN and SYDVKM. The CDR3 is made up of 11 amino acids. V was shortened by 5 bases and J by 3 bases, with 5 bases between the two germline ends. The CDR3 DNA sequence: TGTGCCAGCAGTCGTGACTACGAGCAGTACTTC. It is translated as CASSRDYEQYF.

The rearrangement links TRBV10-2 to TRBJ1-1, with 10 bases lining up with TRBD1. Germline CDR1 and CDR2: WSHSY and SAAADI. The CDR3 length is 17 residues. The junction had 13 bases not matched to a gene; V was cut back by 4 bases and J by 5 bases. Here the CDR3 DNA reads TGCGCCAGCAGTGGACAGGGGGCAAGTCGGAGGGGGACTGAAGCTTTCTTT. It codes for CASSGQGASRRGTEAFF.

This clone was observed a handful of times. The CDR3 sequence is CASSLRAGTREQYF. The CDR3 nucleotides are TGTGCCAGCAGCTTGCGGGCAGGCACTCGAGAGCAGTACTTC. The J gene is TRBJ2-7, the V gene TRBV5-6; D gene uncertain. V was pared by 1 base and J by 7 bases, with 15 bases between. The germline V gene has CDR1 SGHDT and CDR2 YYEEEE. CDR3 length: 14 amino acids. The variable domain in full, completed from reference TRBV5-6 and TRBJ2-7, reads DAGVTQSPTHLIKTRGQQVTLRCSPKSGHDTVSWYQQALGQGPQFIFQYYEEEERQRGNFPDRFSGHQFPNYSSELNVNALLLGDSALYLCASSLRAGTREQYFGPGTRLTVT.

The chain recombines TRBV11-2 with TRBJ2-7, with no clear D. CDR1 and CDR2 from the germline V gene are SGHAT and FQNNGV. The CDR3 sequence is 14 residues long. V gave up 0 bases and J gave up 1 base, with 7 bases separating them. CDR3 in amino acids: CASSLEVRSYEQYF. The CDR3 DNA sequence: TGTGCCAGCAGCTTAGAAGTCAGGTCCTACGAGCAGTACTTC. Full variable domain (outside the CDR3, taken from reference TRBV11-2 and TRBJ2-7): EAGVAQSPRYKIIEKRQSVAFWCNPISGHATLYWYQQILGQGPKLLIQFQNNGVVDDSQLPKDRFSAERLKGVDSTLKIQPAKLEDSAVYLCASSLEVRSYEQYFGPGTRLTVT.

The rearrangement uses TRBV19 and TRBJ1-2; D gene uncertain. The V gene's germline CDR1 is LNHDA and CDR2 SQIVND (reference sequence). The CDR3 totals 14 residues. V shed 7 bases and J shed 2 bases, with 14 bases lying between them. The CDR3 is CASKLEDRNYGYTF. CDR3 DNA: TGTGCCAGTAAGTTGGAGGATCGAAACTATGGCTACACCTTC.

This clone was observed a single time. The chain employs TRBV5-6 and TRBJ1-6; D not certain. The V gene's germline CDR1 is SGHDT and CDR2 YYEEEE. This CDR3 is built from 15 residues. Trimming removed 1 base from V and 7 bases from J, with 12 bases in between. CDR3 loop: CASSLRGVRNSPLHF. CDR3 sequence (DNA): TGTGCCAGCAGCTTGAGAGGTGTAAGGAATTCACCCCTCCACTTT.

J is TRBJ2-7 and V is TRBV6-5; a possible D gene is TRBD1 (5 bases). The CDR3 is 13 residues long. Trimming left V 7 bases short and J 0 bases short, with 10 bases between. CDR1 and CDR2 (germline): MNHEY, SVGAGI. Here the CDR3 DNA reads TGTGCCAGCAACCCGACAGACTCCTACGAGCAGTACTTC. Its translation is CASNPTDSYEQYF.

The chain is built from TRBV5-1 and TRBJ1-1; D is uncertain. Germline V gene sequence: CDR1 SGHRS, CDR2 YFSETQ. This CDR3 is 15 amino acids long. Trimming took off 3 bases at V and 4 bases at J, with 16 bases between the two ends. The CDR3, as DNA: TGCGCCAGCAGCTCAGACACCTCCGGTGGCACTGAAGCTTTCTTT. Translating it yields CASSSDTSGGTEAFF.

This clone was recorded a few times. The chain carries TRBV5-1 and TRBJ2-2, with 9 positions matching TRBD2. The germline V gene encodes CDR1 SGHRS and CDR2 YFSETQ. The CDR3 totals 15 residues. The junction had 2 bases not matched to a gene; V was cut back by 0 bases and J by 5 bases. CDR3 loop: CASSLASGGTGELFF. CDR3 DNA sequence: TGCGCCAGCAGCTTGGCCAGCGGGGGGACCGGGGAGCTGTTTTTT.

This chain links TRBV18 with TRBJ2-1, with D tentatively TRBD2 (6 bases). The V gene lost 2 bases and the J gene lost 7 bases, with 18 bases spanning the gap. Germline CDR1 reads KGHSH; CDR2 reads LQKENI. The CDR3 is 16 amino acids. The CDR3 protein is CASSPFTEGPSNEQFF. CDR3 in DNA: TGTGCCAGCTCACCATTTACGGAGGGCCCTTCGAATGAGCAGTTCTTC.

This clone was seen once. V gene TRBV11-2 combines with J gene TRBJ1-2, with TRBD1 matching 7 bases. The CDR3 spans 14 residues. Germline assignment: CDR1 SGHAT and CDR2 FQNNGV. The V and J ends lost 5 bases and 1 base, in that order; junction bases with no gene match: 4. CDR3 nucleotides: TGTGCCAGCAGCGAGGACAGGTATAACTATGGCTACACCTTC. Translating gives CASSEDRYNYGYTF.

Regarding this clone: This same CDR3 is encoded by further DNA sequences in the sample. The chain joins TRBV19 to TRBJ1-5, with D uncertain. This CDR3 region has 15 residues. CDR1 is LNHDA, CDR2 SQIVND, per germline (reference sequence). V dropped 3 bases and J dropped 0 bases, with 9 bases sitting between them. This CDR3 reads CASSIGPYSNQPQHF. CDR3 sequence (DNA): TGTGCCAGTAGTATTGGCCCGTATAGCAATCAGCCCCAGCATTTT.